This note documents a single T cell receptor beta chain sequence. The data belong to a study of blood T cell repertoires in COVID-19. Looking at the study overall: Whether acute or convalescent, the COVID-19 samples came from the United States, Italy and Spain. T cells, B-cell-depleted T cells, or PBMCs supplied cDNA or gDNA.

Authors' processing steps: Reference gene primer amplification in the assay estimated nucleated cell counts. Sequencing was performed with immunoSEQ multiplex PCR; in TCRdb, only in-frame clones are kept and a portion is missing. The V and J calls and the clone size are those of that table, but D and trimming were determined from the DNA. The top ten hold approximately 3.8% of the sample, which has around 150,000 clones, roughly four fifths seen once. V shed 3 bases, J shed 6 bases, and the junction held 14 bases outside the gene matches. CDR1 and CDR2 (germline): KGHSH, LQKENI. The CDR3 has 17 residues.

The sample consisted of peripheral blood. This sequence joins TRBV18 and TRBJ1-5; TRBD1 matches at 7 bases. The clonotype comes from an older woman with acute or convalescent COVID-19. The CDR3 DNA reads TGTGCCAGCTCACCCCAACTAAGGACAGGATCTGGTCAGCCCCAGCATTTT. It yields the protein CASSPQLRTGSGQPQHF.